What follows are 7 T cell receptor beta chains derived from one specimen sequenced in a study of blood T cell repertoires in COVID-19. Method: immunoSEQ multiplex PCR; TCRdb's copy keeps in-frame clones and lacks some. The sample shows tens of thousands of clones, roughly 78% of them seen only once. The source material was peripheral blood. Receptors were obtained from a man aged 55 to 70 with acute or convalescent COVID-19.

This clone was found a few times. This rearrangement joins TRBV5-6 to TRBJ2-5, with D tentatively TRBD2 (5 bases). V lost 5 bases and J lost 5, with 7 bases in between. This CDR3 contains 11 residues. Germline assignment: CDR1 SGHDT and CDR2 YYEEEE. CDR3 residues: CASSAGETQYF. Written as DNA, the CDR3 is TGTGCCAGCAGTGCGGGTGAGACCCAGTACTTC.

CDR3 in DNA: TGTGCCAGCTCACCACCCGGGACAGGGTATGGGGGCGAGCAGTACTTC. Protein product: CASSPPGTGYGGEQYF. The chain uses TRBV18 and TRBJ2-7, with 9 bases lining up with TRBD1. The trim removed 0 bases at V and 6 bases at J, leaving 9 bases unmatched. Germline-derived CDR1 and CDR2 are KGHSH and LQKENI. CDR3 length: 16 amino acids.

The chain uses TRBV9 and TRBJ2-1, with TRBD2 as a possible D gene (5 bases). Per the germline V gene, CDR1 is SGDLS and CDR2 is YYNGEE. V dropped 2 bases and J dropped 4 bases, with 10 bases sitting between them. The CDR3 sequence is 14 residues long. The CDR3 protein is CASSVDLAYNEQFF. The CDR3 DNA is TGTGCCAGCAGCGTCGACCTAGCTTACAATGAGCAGTTCTTC.

The rearrangement links TRBV30 to TRBJ1-2, with D possibly matching TRBD1 (5 bases). Germline CDR1 reads GTSNPN; CDR2 reads SVGIG (reference sequence). Deletions cut 2 bases from V and 2 bases from J, with 15 bases between. The CDR3 has 15 amino acids. CDR3: CAWSSPGGMNYGYTF. As DNA, the CDR3 is TGTGCCTGGAGTTCCCCCGGGGGGATGAACTATGGCTACACCTTC.

The V call is TRBV7-8, the J call TRBJ1-2; D gene unclear. Germline CDR1 and CDR2: SGHVS and FQNEAQ. With 4 bases removed from V and 4 bases from J, the gap between germline ends came to 13 bases. The CDR3 has 14 amino acids. Here the CDR3 reads CASSSNSQTYGYTF. The CDR3 DNA sequence: TGTGCCAGCAGCTCGAATAGCCAGACCTATGGCTACACCTTC.

The chain has TRBV9 and TRBJ1-6, with D possibly TRBD1 on 5 matching bases. The germline gives CDR1 SGDLS, CDR2 YYNGEE. This CDR3 is 19 amino acids long. Deletions cut 4 bases from V and 2 bases from J, with 22 bases between. The CDR3 nucleotides are TGTGCCAGCAGCCCCCGACAGTTCTTTCCGGTAGCCTATAATTCACCCCTCCACTTT. Translated: CASSPRQFFPVAYNSPLHF. The variable domain in full, completed from reference TRBV9 and TRBJ1-6, reads DSGVTQTPKHLITATGQRVTLRCSPRSGDLSVYWYQQSLDQGLQFLIQYYNGEERAKGNILERFSAQQFPDLHSELNLSSLELGDSALYFCASSPRQFFPVAYNSPLHFGNGTRLTVT.

This chain connects TRBV7-9 to TRBJ1-1; D gene uncertain. The length of the CDR3 is 12 residues. Trimming removed 6 bases at V and 9 bases at J, with 14 bases between. Germline V lookup: CDR1 SEHNR, CDR2 FQNEAQ (reference sequence). CDR3 in DNA: TGTGCCAGCAGTTCTGGGGAGCGGAAAGCTTTCTTT. It specifies CASSSGERKAFF.